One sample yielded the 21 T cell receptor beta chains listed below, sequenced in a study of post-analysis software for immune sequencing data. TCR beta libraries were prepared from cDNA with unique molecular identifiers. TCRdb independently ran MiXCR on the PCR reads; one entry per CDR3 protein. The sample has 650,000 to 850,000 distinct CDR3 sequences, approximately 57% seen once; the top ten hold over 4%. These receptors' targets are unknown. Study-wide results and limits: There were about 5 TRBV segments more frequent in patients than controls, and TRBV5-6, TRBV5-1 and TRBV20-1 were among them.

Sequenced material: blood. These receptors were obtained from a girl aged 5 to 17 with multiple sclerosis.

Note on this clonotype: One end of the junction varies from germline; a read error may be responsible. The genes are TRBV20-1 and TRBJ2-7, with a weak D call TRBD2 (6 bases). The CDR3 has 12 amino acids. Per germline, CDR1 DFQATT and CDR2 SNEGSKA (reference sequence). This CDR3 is CSARELDYGQYF. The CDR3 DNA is TGCAGTGCTAGGGAACTGGACTACGGGCAGTACTTC.

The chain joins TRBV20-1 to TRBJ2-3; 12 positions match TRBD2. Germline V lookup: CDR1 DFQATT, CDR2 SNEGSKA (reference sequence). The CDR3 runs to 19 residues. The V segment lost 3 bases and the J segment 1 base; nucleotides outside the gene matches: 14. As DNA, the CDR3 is TGCAGTGCTAGGAGACTAGCGGGAGCGACCGCCGCCCGCACAGATACGCAGTATTTT. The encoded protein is CSARRLAGATAARTDTQYF.

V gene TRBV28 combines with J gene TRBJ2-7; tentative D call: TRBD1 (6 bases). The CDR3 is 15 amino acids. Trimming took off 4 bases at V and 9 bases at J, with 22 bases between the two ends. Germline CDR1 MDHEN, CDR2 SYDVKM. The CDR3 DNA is TGTGCCAGCAGTTCCTCCGGGACACGGACAAGGGGGCAGTACTTC. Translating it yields CASSSSGTRTRGQYF.

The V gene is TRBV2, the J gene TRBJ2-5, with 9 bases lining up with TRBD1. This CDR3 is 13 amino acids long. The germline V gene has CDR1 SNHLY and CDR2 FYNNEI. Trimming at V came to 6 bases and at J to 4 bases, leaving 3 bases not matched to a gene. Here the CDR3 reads CASRTDRGETQYF. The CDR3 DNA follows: TGTGCCAGCAGAACGGACAGGGGAGAGACCCAGTACTTC. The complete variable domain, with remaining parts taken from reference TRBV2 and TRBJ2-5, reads EPEVTQTPSHQVTQMGQEVILRCVPISNHLYFYWYRQILGQKVEFLVSFYNNEISEKSEIFDDQFSVERPDGSNFTLKIRSTKLEDSAMYFCASRTDRGETQYFGPGTRLLVL.

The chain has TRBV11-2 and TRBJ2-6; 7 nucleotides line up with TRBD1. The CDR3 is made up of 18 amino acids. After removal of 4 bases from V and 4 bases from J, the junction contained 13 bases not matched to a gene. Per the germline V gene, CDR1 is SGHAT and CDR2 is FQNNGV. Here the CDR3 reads CASSSRDSRGSGANVLTF. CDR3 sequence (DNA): TGTGCCAGCAGCTCCAGGGACAGTAGGGGGTCCGGGGCCAACGTCCTGACTTTC.

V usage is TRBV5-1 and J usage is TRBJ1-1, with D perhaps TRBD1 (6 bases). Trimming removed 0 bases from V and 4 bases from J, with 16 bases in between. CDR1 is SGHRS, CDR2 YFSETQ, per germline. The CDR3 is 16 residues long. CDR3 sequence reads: CASSLDPTGIATEAFF. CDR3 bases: TGCGCCAGCAGCTTGGACCCGACAGGCATAGCCACTGAAGCTTTCTTT.

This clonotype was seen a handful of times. The CDR3 DNA reads as TGTGCCATCAGTCGGGACTCAATCAATGAGCAGTTCTTC. Translating it yields CAISRDSINEQFF. The V call is TRBV10-3, the J call TRBJ2-1; perhaps TRBD2 as D (6 bases). The CDR3 covers 13 residues. Looked up from germline, CDR1 is ENHRY and CDR2 is SYGVKD. Trimming left V 5 bases short and J 6 bases short, with 11 bases between.

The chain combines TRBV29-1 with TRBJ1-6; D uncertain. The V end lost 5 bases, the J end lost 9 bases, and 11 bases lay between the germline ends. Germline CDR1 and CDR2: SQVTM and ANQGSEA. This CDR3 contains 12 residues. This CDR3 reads CSVICLGSPLHF. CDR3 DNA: TGCAGCGTTATCTGCTTGGGTTCACCCCTCCACTTT.

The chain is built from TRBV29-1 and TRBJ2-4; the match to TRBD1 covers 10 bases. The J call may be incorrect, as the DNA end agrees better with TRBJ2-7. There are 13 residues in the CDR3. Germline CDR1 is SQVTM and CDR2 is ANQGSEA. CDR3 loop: CSVGDRGAYEQYF. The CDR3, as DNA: TGCAGCGTTGGGGACAGGGGAGCCTACGAGCAGTACTTC.

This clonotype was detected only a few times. The CDR3 protein is CASSPGGGTEKLFF. CDR3 nucleotides: TGTGCCAGCAGCCCTGGGGGGGGGACTGAAAAACTGTTTTTT. The rearrangement uses TRBV9 and TRBJ1-4, with TRBD1 as a possible D gene (5 bases). Between the trimmed V and J ends, which lost 4 bases and 7 bases, there was a span of 14 bases. The CDR3 is 14 amino acids. Germline V lookup: CDR1 SGDLS, CDR2 YYNGEE.

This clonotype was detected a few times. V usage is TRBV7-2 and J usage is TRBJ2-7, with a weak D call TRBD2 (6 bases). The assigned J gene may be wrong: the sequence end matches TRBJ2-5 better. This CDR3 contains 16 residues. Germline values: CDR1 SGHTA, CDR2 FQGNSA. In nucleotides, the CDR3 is TGTGCCAGCAGCTTATTATCCCGACTAGTCCCAGAGACCCAGTACTTC. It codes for CASSLLSRLVPETQYF.

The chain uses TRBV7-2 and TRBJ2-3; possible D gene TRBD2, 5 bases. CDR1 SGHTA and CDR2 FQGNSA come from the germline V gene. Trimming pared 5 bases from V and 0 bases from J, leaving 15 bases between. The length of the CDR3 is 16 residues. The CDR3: CASSKYSGESTDTQYF. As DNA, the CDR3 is TGTGCCAGCAGCAAATACTCCGGGGAGAGCACAGATACGCAGTATTTT.

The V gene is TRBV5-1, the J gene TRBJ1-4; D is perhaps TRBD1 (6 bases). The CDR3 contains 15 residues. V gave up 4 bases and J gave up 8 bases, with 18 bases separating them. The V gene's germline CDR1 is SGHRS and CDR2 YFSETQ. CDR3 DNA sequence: TGCGCCAGCAGCCCGAGGGGGGAAAGGAACGAAAAACTGTTTTTT. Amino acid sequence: CASSPRGERNEKLFF. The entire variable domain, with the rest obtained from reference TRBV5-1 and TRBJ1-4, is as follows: KAGVTQTPRYLIKTRGQQVTLSCSPISGHRSVSWYQQTPGQGLQFLFEYFSETQRNKGNFPGRFSGRQFSNSRSEMNVSTLELGDSALYLCASSPRGERNEKLFFGSGTQLSVL.

DNA for the CDR3: TGCAGCGTTGCTCCGGGACTAGCGTTTAGTGAGCAGTTCTTC. Translated: CSVAPGLAFSEQFF. The chain carries TRBV29-1 and TRBJ2-1; 10 bases fit TRBD2. This CDR3 has 14 amino acids. Germline CDR1 and CDR2: SQVTM and ANQGSEA. The ends lost 4 bases at V and 9 bases at J; junction bases unmatched: 9.

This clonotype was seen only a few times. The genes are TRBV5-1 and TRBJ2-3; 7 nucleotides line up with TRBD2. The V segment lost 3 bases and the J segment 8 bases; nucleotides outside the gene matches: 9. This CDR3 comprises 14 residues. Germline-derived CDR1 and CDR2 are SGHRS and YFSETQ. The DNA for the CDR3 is TGCGCCAGCAGCTGGAGAATCAGGGAGGGTACGCAGTATTTT. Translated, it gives CASSWRIREGTQYF.

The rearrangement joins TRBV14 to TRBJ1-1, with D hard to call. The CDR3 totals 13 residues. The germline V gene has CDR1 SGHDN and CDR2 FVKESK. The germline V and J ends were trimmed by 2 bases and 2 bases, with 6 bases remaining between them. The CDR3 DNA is TGTGCCAGCAGCCAACGAAGTAACACTGAAGCTTTCTTT. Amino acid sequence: CASSQRSNTEAFF.

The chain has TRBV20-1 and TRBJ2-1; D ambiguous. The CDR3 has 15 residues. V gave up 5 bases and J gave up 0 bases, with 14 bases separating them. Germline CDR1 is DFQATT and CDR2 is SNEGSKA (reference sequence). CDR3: CSAHSPSSSYNEQFF. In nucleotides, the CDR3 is TGCAGTGCTCATTCCCCTTCTAGCTCCTACAATGAGCAGTTCTTC.

CDR3 sequence reads: CASSPRSRTSWEQYF. In DNA, the CDR3 is TGTGCCAGCAGCCCTCGCTCCAGGACTAGTTGGGAGCAGTACTTC. This chain joins TRBV9 and TRBJ2-5; 7 bases line up with TRBD2. The CDR3 totals 15 residues. The germline V gene encodes CDR1 SGDLS and CDR2 YYNGEE. V lost 4 bases to trimming and J lost 11 bases; unmatched junction nucleotides: 17. Full variable domain (outside the CDR3, taken from reference TRBV9 and TRBJ2-5): DSGVTQTPKHLITATGQRVTLRCSPRSGDLSVYWYQQSLDQGLQFLIQYYNGEERAKGNILERFSAQQFPDLHSELNLSSLELGDSALYFCASSPRSRTSWEQYFGPGTRLLVL.

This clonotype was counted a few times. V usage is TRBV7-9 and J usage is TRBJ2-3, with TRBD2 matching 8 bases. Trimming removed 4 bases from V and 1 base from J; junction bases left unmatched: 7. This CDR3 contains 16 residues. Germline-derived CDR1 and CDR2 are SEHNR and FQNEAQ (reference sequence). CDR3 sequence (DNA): TGTGCCAGCAGCTCACGGGAGGGCCAAGGCACAGATACGCAGTATTTT. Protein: CASSSREGQGTDTQYF. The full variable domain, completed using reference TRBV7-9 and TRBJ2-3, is DTGVSQNPRHKITKRGQNVTFRCDPISEHNRLYWYRQTLGQGPEFLTYFQNEAQLEKSRLLSDRFSAERPKGSFSTLEIQRTEQGDSAMYLCASSSREGQGTDTQYFGPGTRLTVL.

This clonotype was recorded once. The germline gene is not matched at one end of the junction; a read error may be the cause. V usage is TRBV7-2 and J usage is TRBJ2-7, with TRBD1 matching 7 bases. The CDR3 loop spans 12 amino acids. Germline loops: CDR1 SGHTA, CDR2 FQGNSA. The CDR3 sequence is CAGSWDSYEQYF. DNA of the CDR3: TGTGCCGGCAGCTGGGACAGCTACGAGCAGTACTTC.

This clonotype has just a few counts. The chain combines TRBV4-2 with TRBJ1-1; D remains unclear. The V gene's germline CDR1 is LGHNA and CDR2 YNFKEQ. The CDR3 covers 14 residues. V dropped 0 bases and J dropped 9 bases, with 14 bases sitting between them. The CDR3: CASSQEGWVGQAFF. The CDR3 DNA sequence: TGTGCCAGCAGCCAAGAAGGGTGGGTCGGTCAAGCTTTCTTT.